These T cell receptor beta chains were read from a single sample in a study of cytomegalovirus exposure and HLA in healthy donors. Sequenced by immunoSEQ multiplex PCR; TCRdb stores in-frame clones only, minus some. The table lists about 280,000 clones, around 90% of them singletons, with approximately 2.4% in the top ten. Sequenced input: PBMCs. These receptors originate from a woman between 18 and 29 years old in good health and CMV-seronegative. CDR3s include the opening cysteine and the closing phenylalanine or tryptophan.

length	V	J	CDR3
13	TRBV4-2	TRBJ2-3	CASSLEGTDTQYF
17	TRBV9	TRBJ1-4	CASSVGQGGTTNEKLFF
15	TRBV12-5	TRBJ1-2	CASGFPFTGNYGYTF
13	TRBV6-5	TRBJ2-5	CASVGGVGETQYF
17	TRBV5-1	TRBJ1-2	CASSLGTGLFENYGYTF
16	TRBV5-8	TRBJ1-5	CASSLWPGATNQPQHF
14	TRBV18	TRBJ2-7	CASSTSSPSYEQYF
16	TRBV11-1	TRBJ2-2	CASSLKLAGSPGELFF
14	TRBV6-5	TRBJ1-2	CASSYEQGNYGYTF
16	TRBV9	TRBJ2-7	CASSARNLAGPYEQYF
10	TRBV20-1	TRBJ1-2	CSAPGGGYTF
14	TRBV5-5	TRBJ1-4	CASKETVTNEKLFF
14	TRBV30	TRBJ1-5	CAWSVRGGDQPQHF
12	TRBV29-1	TRBJ1-4	CSAGRGNEKLFF
13	TRBV11-2	TRBJ2-7	CASSLDRGDEQYF
14	TRBV4-1	TRBJ2-1	CASSPGTSGDEQFF
13	TRBV9	TRBJ2-7	CASSPGSSYEQYF
12	TRBV4-1	TRBJ1-1	CASSPSNTEAFF
18	TRBV7-2	TRBJ2-1	CASSLVKSSGGSYNEQFF
16	TRBV7-2	TRBJ2-7	CASSRGQGHLSYEQYF
17	TRBV7-9	TRBJ1-4	CASRGRDRAATNEKLFF
14	TRBV19	TRBJ1-1	CASTRGGGGTEAFF
13	TRBV30	TRBJ2-1	CARDKLAGAEQFF
15	TRBV6-1	TRBJ2-1	CASSELGGAYNEQFF
14	TRBV5-6	TRBJ2-7	CASASGTSMSEQYF
14	TRBV11-3	TRBJ2-1	CASSPWTSADEQFF
16	TRBV7-9	TRBJ1-1	CSSSLGLAGMNTEAFF
16	TRBV18	TRBJ2-2	CASSDQTGKNTGELFF
15	TRBV29-1	TRBJ1-1	CSTRPSGGRPREAFF
13	TRBV10-1	TRBJ1-1	CASSESRNLEAFF
13	TRBV30	TRBJ1-1	CAWSVSLNTEAFF
16	TRBV27	TRBJ2-5	CASSLSLGGGLETQYF
17	TRBV10-3	TRBJ2-5	CAISGSRGRDLEETQYF
14	TRBV2	TRBJ1-3	CASSWAASGNTIYF
15	TRBV28	TRBJ2-5	CASKSSGGARETQYF
15	TRBV19	TRBJ1-5	CASSFGTGHNQPQHF
14	TRBV5-4	TRBJ1-6	CASSLEGLNSPLHF
15	TRBV7-6	TRBJ2-7	CASSKGSGGLYEQYF
14	TRBV2	TRBJ2-1	CASSGREKGKVAFF
14	TRBV4-1	TRBJ1-1	CASSQDPRGTEAFF
13	TRBV2	TRBJ2-3	CASSGHRTDTQYF
15	TRBV30	TRBJ2-1	CAWTPDRGSYNEQFF
14	TRBV7-4	TRBJ1-5	CASSFSLSNQPQHF
15	TRBV19	TRBJ1-1	CACLTTAGTLTEAFF
12	TRBV9	TRBJ2-7	CASNHRVREQYF
19	TRBV2	TRBJ1-4	CASTNGRGTGGVKDEKLFF
15	TRBV2	TRBJ1-6	CASRSTGDNNSPLHF
17	TRBV14	TRBJ1-2	CASSQRTSRQVDYGYTF
14	TRBV6-1	TRBJ1-1	CASSEREGGTEAFF
14	TRBV13	TRBJ2-5	CASSSGGNQETQYF